The 7 T cell receptor beta chains below all came from one sample that was sequenced in a study of T cells expressing NK-cell markers. TCRdb reprocessed the 5' RACE reads and stores each CDR3 protein as one record, lacking DNA. The sample shows about 150,000 distinct CDR3 sequences, and 37% sits with its ten largest clones. Specimen: blood T cells: a sorted CD56 or NKG2C T cell subset, CD4+ or CD8+ T cells, or bulk PBMC T cells (not recorded which). These receptors all stem from a woman in her forties or fifties in good health.

The chain couples TRBV13 to TRBJ2-3; TCRdb's assignment of TRBD1 cannot be checked, as there is no DNA. The CDR3 loop spans 16 amino acids. Looked up from germline, CDR1 is PRHDT and CDR2 is FYEKMQ (reference sequence). The CDR3 loop reads CATSGGGQGITDTQYF.

This sequence joins TRBV9 and TRBJ2-5; TCRdb's D gene call, TRBD2, goes unchecked for lack of DNA. This CDR3 has 18 amino acids. CDR1 is SGDLS, CDR2 YYNGEE, per germline. This CDR3 is CASSAGLAAPSYQETQYF.

The V and J genes are TRBV7-2 and TRBJ1-2; TCRdb calls TRBD1, which cannot be checked without DNA. This CDR3 spans 13 amino acids. Germline loops: CDR1 SGHTA, CDR2 FQGNSA. The CDR3 sequence is CASWTGSPYGYTF.

V gene TRBV9 combines with J gene TRBJ2-7. There are 13 residues in the CDR3. Germline assignment: CDR1 SGDLS and CDR2 YYNGEE. The CDR3 region is CASSVEGMDEQYF.

The chain couples TRBV3-1 to TRBJ2-1; TCRdb selects TRBD1, and the lack of DNA leaves this call unchecked. The CDR3 runs to 15 residues. Germline CDR1 and CDR2: LGHDT and YNNKEL (reference sequence). The CDR3 loop reads CASSQTGTSYNEQFF.

The rearrangement links TRBV12-3 or TRBV12-4 to TRBJ2-5; TCRdb lists TRBD1, though no DNA is available to test this call. The CDR3 is 14 amino acids. CDR3 sequence reads: CASSSVDSQETQYF.

V and J are TRBV7-2 and TRBJ1-2; TCRdb designates TRBD1, a call that cannot be tested without DNA. The germline CDR1 and CDR2 sequences are SGHTA and FQGNSA. This CDR3 has 14 residues. CDR3 loop: CASSLNNRGPGYTF.